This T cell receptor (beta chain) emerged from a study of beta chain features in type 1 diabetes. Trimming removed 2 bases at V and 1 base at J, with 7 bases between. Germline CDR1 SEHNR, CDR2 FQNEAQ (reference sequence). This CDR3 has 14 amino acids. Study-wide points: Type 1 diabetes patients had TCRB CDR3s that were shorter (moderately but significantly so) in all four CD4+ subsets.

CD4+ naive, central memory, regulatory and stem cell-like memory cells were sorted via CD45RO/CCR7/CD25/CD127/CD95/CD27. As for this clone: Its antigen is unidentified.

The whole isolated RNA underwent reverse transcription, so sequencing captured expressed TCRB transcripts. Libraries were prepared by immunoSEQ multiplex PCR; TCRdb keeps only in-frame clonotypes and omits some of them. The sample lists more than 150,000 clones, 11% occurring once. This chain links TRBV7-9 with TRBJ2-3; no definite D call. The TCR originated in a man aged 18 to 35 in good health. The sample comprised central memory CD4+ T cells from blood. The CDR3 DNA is TGTGCCAGCAGCTTATTCATGCGCACAGATACGCAGTATTTT. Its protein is CASSLFMRTDTQYF.